These T cell receptor beta chains were read from a single sample in a study of shared clonotypes between healthy human individuals. The protocol was immunoSEQ multiplex PCR, while the TCRdb copy is restricted to in-frame clones and leaves out a portion. The sample yields over a million clones, around 82% seen once. Material: memory CD4+ T cells from PBMCs. All receptors derive from a man between 18 and 35 years old in good health. Some clones in this sample may be carry-over from other donors' samples. The CDR3 runs from the conserved cysteine through the conserved F or W. D genes are given only for firm matches. Clone size is not always given. Where it is, it says once, few, many or a class for expanded clones.

CDR3 protein | CDR3 DNA | J gene | clone size | V gene | D gene
CASSLSSGRSYEQYF | TGTGCCAGCAGTTTATCGTCAGGACGATCCTACGAGCAGTACTTC | TRBJ2-7 | once | TRBV27 | -
CASSQLDRSEQYF | TGTGCCAGCAGCCAGCTTGACAGATCCGAGCAGTACTTC | TRBJ2-7 | once | TRBV14 | -
CASSLVRAGEEQYF | TGTGCCAGCAGCTTAGTTCGGGCAGGGGAGGAGCAGTACTTC | TRBJ2-7 | - | TRBV7-6 | -
CASSLIQIYGYTF | TGTGCCAGCAGTTTAATACAGATCTATGGCTACACCTTC | TRBJ1-2 | once | TRBV28 | -
CASSLITDIYGYTF | TGTGCCAGCAGTTTAATAACAGATATCTATGGCTACACCTTC | TRBJ1-2 | - | TRBV28 | -
CASSLRAGTIYGYTF | TGTGCCAGCAGCTTACGGGCAGGCACCATCTATGGCTACACCTTC | TRBJ1-2 | - | TRBV7-2 | -
CASSSWGGGYGYTF | TGTGCCAGCAGCTCGTGGGGTGGGGGATATGGCTACACCTTC | TRBJ1-2 | - | TRBV11-2 | -
CASSYGGETQYF | TGTGCCAGCAGTTATGGGGGAGAGACCCAGTACTTC | TRBJ2-5 | - | TRBV6-5 | -
CASTLGGVIRSGNTIYF | TGTGCCAGCACCCTAGGGGGAGTTATAAGGTCTGGAAACACCATATATTTT | TRBJ1-3 | - | TRBV28 | -
CASSLRAGVASEQYF | TGCGCCAGCAGCTTGCGGGCAGGGGTCGCATCCGAGCAGTACTTC | TRBJ2-7 | - | TRBV5-1 | -
CSARGYSGNQETQYF | TGCAGCGCCCGGGGCTATAGCGGGAACCAAGAGACCCAGTACTTC | TRBJ2-5 | - | TRBV29-1 | TRBD2
CASSVFGSTDTQYF | TGTGCCAGCAGTGTCTTCGGGAGCACAGATACGCAGTATTTT | TRBJ2-3 | many | TRBV2 | -
CASSLAQGLGQDTDTQYF | TGTGCCAGCAGCTTAGCGCAGGGCCTAGGCCAAGACACAGATACGCAGTATTTT | TRBJ2-3 | few | TRBV7-9 | -
CASSLGTGRGYEQYF | TGCGCCAGCAGCTTGGGCACAGGGCGGGGTTACGAGCAGTACTTC | TRBJ2-7 | once | TRBV5-1 | -
CASSLGRGRVYEQYF | TGTGCCAGCAGCTTAGGTCGGGGACGGGTCTACGAGCAGTACTTC | TRBJ2-7 | - | TRBV7-2 | -
CASSYGGDPEKLFF | TGTGCCAGCAGTTATGGGGGAGACCCGGAAAAACTGTTTTTT | TRBJ1-4 | - | TRBV28 | -
CASSPGQGTYNEQFF | TGCGCCAGCAGCCCGGGACAGGGAACCTACAATGAGCAGTTCTTC | TRBJ2-1 | - | TRBV5-1 | TRBD1
CATSSLSNEKLFF | TGTGCCACCAGCAGCTTGAGTAATGAAAAACTGTTTTTT | TRBJ1-4 | - | TRBV15 | -
CSVRQGGGQPQHF | TGCAGCGTGAGACAGGGTGGGGGTCAGCCCCAGCATTTT | TRBJ1-5 | - | TRBV29-1 | TRBD1
CASSETSGMLYEQYF | TGTGCCAGTAGTGAAACTAGCGGGATGCTCTACGAGCAGTACTTC | TRBJ2-7 | once | TRBV19 | TRBD2
CASSNTATGSETQYF | TGCGCCAGCAGCAACACCGCCACCGGAAGTGAGACCCAGTACTTC | TRBJ2-5 | - | TRBV4-3 | -
CASSFKYQETQYF | TGTGCCAGCAGCTTCAAGTACCAAGAGACCCAGTACTTC | TRBJ2-5 | once | TRBV27 | -
CASSGSQATVSGEQYF | TGTGCCAGCAGTGGATCACAGGCAACTGTTTCTGGCGAGCAGTACTTC | TRBJ2-7 | - | TRBV6-1 | -
CSASHTEAFF | TGCAGTGCTAGTCACACTGAAGCTTTCTTT | TRBJ1-1 | - | TRBV20-1 | -
CARSICNRDRVTYEQYF | TGTGCCAGAAGCATATGCAACCGGGACAGGGTGACCTACGAGCAGTACTTC | TRBJ2-7 | many | TRBV5-3 | TRBD1